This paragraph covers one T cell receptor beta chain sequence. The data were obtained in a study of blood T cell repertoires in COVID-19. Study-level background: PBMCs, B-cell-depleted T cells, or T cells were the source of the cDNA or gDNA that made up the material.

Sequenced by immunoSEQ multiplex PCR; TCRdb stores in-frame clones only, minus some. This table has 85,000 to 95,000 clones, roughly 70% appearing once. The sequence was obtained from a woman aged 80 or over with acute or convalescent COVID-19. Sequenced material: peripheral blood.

DNA of the CDR3: TGTGCCAGTAGTATCGCTATCGGGGGAAATCAGCCCCAGCATTTT. The encoded protein is CASSIAIGGNQPQHF. V usage is TRBV19 and J usage is TRBJ1-5, with D perhaps TRBD1 (5 bases). Trimming stripped 3 bases from V and 4 bases from J, with 13 bases between. Germline V gene data show CDR1 as LNHDA and CDR2 as SQIVND (reference sequence). CDR3 length equals 15 residues.